This TCR beta chain was documented in a study of OX40 agonist ivuxolimab in advanced cancers. Study at large: Every 2 weeks, ivuxolimab was infused into the patients intravenously at between 0.01 and 10 mg/kg. Notes on the study in general: Clonal expansion was seen in CD4+ and CD8+ blood T cells by week 6 at 0.1 to 3.0 mg/kg. CD8+ T cells were the subset that, on average, had more expanded clones than CD4+.

Regarding this clone: Its antigen remains unknown.

Sequenced by immunoSEQ multiplex PCR; TCRdb stores in-frame clones only, minus some. The sample includes about 95,000 clones, roughly 91% of them seen just once. Germline V gene lookup returns CDR1 SGHAT and CDR2 FQNNGV. The CDR3 consists of 16 residues. The ends lost 6 bases at V and 5 bases at J; junction bases unmatched: 9. The sequence was collected from an adult with an advanced solid tumor such as melanoma, head and neck, liver or kidney cancer. The rearrangement links TRBV11-2 to TRBJ2-2; 10 positions match TRBD1. The sample here was CD4+ or CD8+ T cells sorted from blood, taken in a trial of the OX40 agonist ivuxolimab. CDR3 loop: CASRRLTGGWTGELFF. The CDR3, as DNA: TGTGCCAGCAGGCGACTGACAGGGGGCTGGACCGGGGAGCTGTTTTTT.